The source of this T cell receptor (beta chain) is a study of blood T cells in healthy people across ages. Those donating, healthy Caucasian individuals from Russia, were aged roughly 6 to 100. Every donor contributed roughly 10 milliliters of peripheral blood by blood draw. A second about 6 to 12 cycle PCR used barcoded and J-beta primers. Each TCR beta cDNA got a 12-nucleotide random molecular identifier. TCRdb ran MiXCR on the 5' RACE reads and lists one entry per CDR3 protein. The sample shows about a million distinct CDR3 sequences, around 54% of them seen only once. This receptor was obtained from a woman aged 60-75 years in good health. Sequencing was carried out using blood.

The CDR3 region has the DNA TGCGCCAGCAGCCGCTTCGGAGGACAGGGGGCAAGGGGCAATCAGCCCCAGCATTTT. Translating it yields CASSRFGGQGARGNQPQHF. This sequence joins TRBV4-1 and TRBJ1-5, with 11 positions matching TRBD1. Germline V gene sequence: CDR1 MGHRA, CDR2 YSYEKL. This CDR3 spans 19 amino acids. Trimming took 4 bases from V and 2 from J; bases not matched to a gene: 13.